The 21 T cell receptor beta chains below were found in one sample sequenced in a study of blood T cell repertoires in COVID-19. Sequencing used immunoSEQ multiplex PCR; TCRdb keeps in-frame clones, though not all of them. Of roughly 68,000 clones listed, approximately 79% are singletons. The sequenced sample was peripheral blood. All receptors derive from a woman aged 45-60 years with acute or convalescent COVID-19.

The chain couples TRBV25-1 to TRBJ1-2, with D possibly TRBD1 on 5 matching bases. The CDR3 is 14 residues long. Germline V lookup: CDR1 MGHDK, CDR2 SYGVNS. The V and J ends lost 0 bases and 4 bases respectively, with 9 bases between them. The DNA for the CDR3 is TGTGCCAGCAGTGAATATGAAGGGGTCTATGGCTACACCTTC. Protein: CASSEYEGVYGYTF.

The chain couples TRBV3-1 (or the pseudogene TRBV3-2) to TRBJ1-1; the D gene is possibly TRBD1 (6 bases). Germline V gene lookup returns CDR1 LGHDT and CDR2 YNNKEL (reference sequence). V lost 3 bases to trimming and J lost 4 bases, with 21 bases between them. This CDR3 is built from 17 residues. As DNA, the CDR3 is TGTGCCAGCAGCCAGGGCAGCCTTGGGGGGGCGCGCACTGAAGCTTTCTTT. It encodes CASSQGSLGGARTEAFF.

This chain joins TRBV6-6 and TRBJ2-1, with 9 bases identical to TRBD1. Germline V gene sequence: CDR1 MNHNY, CDR2 SVGAGI (reference sequence). V shed 0 bases and J 9 bases; nucleotides not matched to a gene: 6. The CDR3 sequence is 15 residues long. The CDR3 sequence is CASSYSKTGGLEQFF. For the CDR3, the DNA is TGTGCCAGCAGTTACTCTAAGACAGGGGGACTTGAGCAGTTCTTC.

This clone appeared a few times. V is TRBV6-1 and J is TRBJ1-1; TRBD1 matches 11 bases. The germline V gene encodes CDR1 MNHNS and CDR2 SASEGT. The CDR3 sequence is 16 residues long. The J segment lost 1 base and the V segment lost 4 bases, leaving 5 bases of the junction unmatched. CDR3 protein: CASSVGQGVRNTEAFF. CDR3 in DNA: TGTGCCAGCAGTGTGGGACAGGGGGTCCGGAACACTGAAGCTTTCTTT.

V and J are TRBV24-1 and TRBJ2-1, with TRBD1 matching 10 bases. Germline V gene sequence: CDR1 KGHDR, CDR2 SFDVKD. Trimming cost V 2 bases and J 2 bases; bases outside gene matches: 2. The CDR3 length is 16 residues. This CDR3 is CATSDSGTGAYNEQFF. In DNA, the CDR3 is TGTGCCACCAGTGATTCCGGGACAGGGGCCTACAATGAGCAGTTCTTC.

The chain joins TRBV5-4 to TRBJ2-5; D is possibly TRBD2 (5 bases). V lost 0 bases and J 2 bases, leaving 11 bases between the germline ends. This CDR3 has 15 amino acids. Germline V gene sequence: CDR1 SGHNT, CDR2 YYREEE (reference sequence). CDR3: CASSLGPTGQETQYF. The CDR3 DNA reads TGTGCCAGCAGCTTGGGACCGACGGGGCAAGAGACCCAGTACTTC.

This clone showed up just once. This chain connects TRBV7-6 to TRBJ2-1, with TRBD2 matching 11 bases. Trimming removed 5 bases from V and 9 bases from J; junction bases left unmatched: 15. This CDR3 contains 17 residues. Germline V gene lookup returns CDR1 SGHVS and CDR2 FNYEAQ. The CDR3, as DNA: TGTGCCAGCAGCCAATCCGGGACTAGCGGCTTCTTTGGTGAGCAGTTCTTC. It codes for CASSQSGTSGFFGEQFF. Complete variable domain (other parts from reference TRBV7-6 and TRBJ2-1): GAGVSQSPRYKVTKRGQDVALRCDPISGHVSLYWYRQALGQGPEFLTYFNYEAQQDKSGLPNDRFSAERPEGSISTLTIQRTEQRDSAMYRCASSQSGTSGFFGEQFFGPGTRLTVL.

This rearrangement joins TRBV4-2 to TRBJ2-2, with D hard to call. The CDR3 loop spans 14 amino acids. CDR1 and CDR2 from the germline V gene are LGHNA and YNFKEQ. V lost 1 base to trimming and J lost 1 base, with 4 bases between them. CDR3 in amino acids: CASSQALNTGELFF. The CDR3 bases are TGTGCCAGCAGCCAAGCACTGAACACCGGGGAGCTGTTTTTT.

The chain's CDR3 is CATRLAGGGETQYF. The CDR3, as DNA: TGTGCCACCCGACTAGCGGGAGGGGGGGAGACCCAGTACTTC. The V and J genes are TRBV2 and TRBJ2-5; 14 positions match TRBD2. The CDR3 sequence is 14 residues long. V was pared by 10 bases and J by 5 bases, with 6 bases of the junction left unmatched. Germline values: CDR1 SNHLY, CDR2 FYNNEI.

J is TRBJ1-4 and V is TRBV7-2; the D is unclear. The CDR3 runs to 12 residues. Per the germline V gene, CDR1 is SGHTA and CDR2 is FQGNSA. The V gene lost 5 bases and the J gene lost 8 bases, with 9 bases spanning the gap. CDR3 nucleotides: TGTGCCAGCAGCCCACAGCAGGAAAAACTGTTTTTT. Protein sequence: CASSPQQEKLFF.

CDR3 DNA sequence: TGTGCCAGTAGTCCCCGTCCGGGAGACTATGGCTACACCTTC. Amino acid sequence: CASSPRPGDYGYTF. The gene calls are TRBV19 and TRBJ1-2, with D uncertain. The CDR3 is made up of 14 amino acids. Germline-derived CDR1 and CDR2 are LNHDA and SQIVND (reference sequence). V was cut by 5 bases and J by 3 bases, with 13 bases left in between.

To note about this clone: A much larger clone differs from this one at a single base, so this may be a read error. The V call is TRBV6-5, the J call TRBJ2-5, with 10 nucleotides matching TRBD2. Germline assignment: CDR1 MNHEY and CDR2 SVGAGI. The trim removed 6 bases at V and 5 bases at J, leaving 6 bases unmatched. The CDR3 is made up of 14 amino acids. Written as DNA, the CDR3 is TGTGCCAGCAGAGATAGCGGGGGGAAGGAGACCCAGTACTTC. This encodes CASRDSGGKETQYF.

V usage is TRBV28 and J usage is TRBJ1-5; 8 bases map to TRBD1. Germline V CDR1 and CDR2: MDHEN, SYDVKM. Losses at the gene ends were 6 bases for V and 0 bases for J; bases not matched to a gene: 4. The CDR3 loop spans 15 amino acids. The CDR3 bases are TGTGCCAGCAGCACCACAGGGGGTAGCAATCAGCCCCAGCATTTT. Protein product: CASSTTGGSNQPQHF.

This rearrangement joins TRBV29-1 to TRBJ2-1; D is perhaps TRBD2 (6 bases). V lost 6 bases and J lost 10, with 10 bases in between. CDR1 is SQVTM, CDR2 ANQGSEA, per germline. This CDR3 spans 10 amino acids. The CDR3 loop reads CSVKSGEQFF. CDR3 nucleotides: TGCAGCGTCAAGAGCGGGGAGCAGTTCTTC.

This clone was seen only a few times. This chain links TRBV7-2 with TRBJ1-2; D not resolved. The CDR3 spans 15 residues. V gave up 5 bases and J gave up 4 bases, with 17 bases separating them. The germline gives CDR1 SGHTA, CDR2 FQGNSA. The CDR3 region has the DNA TGTGCCAGCAGCCCAAGATCCCTTGGTAGCTATGGCTACACCTTC. This encodes CASSPRSLGSYGYTF. Full variable domain (rest looked up from reference TRBV7-2 and TRBJ1-2): GAGVSQSPSNKVTEKGKDVELRCDPISGHTALYWYRQSLGQGLEFLIYFQGNSAPDKSGLPSDRFSAERTGGSVSTLTIQRTQQEDSAVYLCASSPRSLGSYGYTFGSGTRLTVV.

This clone was detected ten times or more. V and J are TRBV19 and TRBJ2-2; D remains ambiguous. The V and J ends lost 4 bases and 4 bases respectively, with 10 bases between them. Germline CDR1 is LNHDA and CDR2 is SQIVND (reference sequence). CDR3 length: 14 amino acids. DNA of the CDR3: TGTGCCAGTAGTAGGTACGGAGCCACCGGGGAGCTGTTTTTT. Translated, it gives CASSRYGATGELFF.

V and J are TRBV7-9 and TRBJ1-3; 9 bases fit TRBD1. This CDR3 is 18 amino acids long. V was clipped by 5 bases and J by 3 bases; unmatched bases: 14. Germline CDR1 SEHNR, CDR2 FQNEAQ (reference sequence). CDR3 region: CASSPGRGGQGNGNTIYF. CDR3 nucleotides: TGTGCCAGCAGCCCCGGCCGAGGAGGACAGGGGAATGGAAACACCATATATTTT.

In its sample, this clone was seen once. The rearrangement joins TRBV9 to TRBJ1-5, with D tentatively TRBD1 (6 bases). The CDR3 is made up of 14 amino acids. The ends were cut back, 4 bases at V and 2 bases at J, with 10 bases in the middle. Per germline, CDR1 SGDLS and CDR2 YYNGEE. CDR3 nucleotide sequence: TGTGCCAGCAGCCCCAGGGGTGGCAATCAGCCCCAGCATTTT. Translation gives CASSPRGGNQPQHF.

This chain connects TRBV18 to TRBJ2-3; the D gene is possibly TRBD1 (6 bases). V lost 6 bases and J 0 bases, leaving 16 bases between the germline ends. The CDR3 runs 16 residues. Germline CDR1 KGHSH, CDR2 LQKENI. The DNA of the CDR3 is TGTGCCAGCTCCCGAACCACCCAGGGGAGCACAGATACGCAGTATTTT. It translates to CASSRTTQGSTDTQYF.

In DNA form, the CDR3 reads TGCAGTGCTAGTGTCTCTGACGGGACAGCTAGCAATCAGCCCCAGCATTTT. Translating gives CSASVSDGTASNQPQHF. The V call is TRBV20-1, the J call TRBJ1-5; 7 positions match TRBD1. CDR1 and CDR2 (germline): DFQATT, SNEGSKA (reference sequence). This CDR3 spans 17 amino acids. J was trimmed by 0 bases and V by 3 bases; bases with no gene match: 11.

This chain connects TRBV21-1 to TRBJ2-7; the DNA was not used to check the table's D call, TRBD1. TRBV21-1 is classified as a pseudogene. This CDR3 comprises 15 residues. CDR3 sequence (DNA): TGTGCCAGCAGCAAAGGGACAGGGGATCTCTACGAGCAGTACTTC. Translating it yields CASSKGTGDLYEQYF.